What follows describes a single T cell receptor (beta chain). It has no known antigen specificity. No per-base quality is available; no much larger clone lies one base away. These data originate in a study of shared T cell receptors in the human thymus (dated by TCRdb to the early 2020s). Regarding the study in general: The study investigated the way shared, self-reactive T-cell receptor alpha chains are produced in the human thymus.

The CDR3 spans 13 residues, from the cysteine through the phenylalanine. The read is trimmed to its CDR3 DNA, 39 bases read in frame from base 1. The germline V gene encodes CDR1 MNHEY and CDR2 SMNVEV (reference sequence). V and J are truncated by 4 bases and 5 bases respectively, leaving an intervening sequence of 9 bases. Receptor libraries were prepared by the immunoSEQ multiplex PCR assay. Imported from immuneACCESS, the table was reduced by TCRdb to in-frame sequences with V and J called. These copies leave out some clones; in studies compared against another copy, an unresolved V gene accounts for under half, and the cause of the remainder is not known. Within this sample are over 350,000 clones, with over 90% of them counted one time only. The ten largest clonotypes hold roughly 0.02% of the sample.

The chain links TRBV27 with TRBJ2-1; matching of 5 bases hints at TRBD2 as the D gene. Source material: thymocytes. The receptor was isolated from a human donor. The nucleotide sequence reads as follows: TGTGCCAGCAGTTCGGGGTTCCACAATGAGCAGTTCTTC. Its protein product is CASSSGFHNEQFF.